This T cell receptor (beta chain) is from a study of blood T cell repertoires in COVID-19. About the research overall: Acute and convalescent COVID-19 specimens originated in the United States, Italy and Spain. T cells, B-cell-depleted T cells, or PBMCs supplied cDNA or gDNA.

While infection was still active, Seattle patients were enrolled and then followed longitudinally. CDR1 and CDR2 (germline): SGHRS, YFSETQ. The V and J ends lost 7 bases and 2 bases, in that order; junction bases with no gene match: 9. The CDR3 spans 14 residues. How the authors handled the data: Scientists estimated how many nucleated cells there were by amplifying reference gene primers. Only in-frame clones appear in the TCRdb table, and some are missing; sequencing was by immunoSEQ multiplex PCR. Clonal size and the V and J genes are those of that table, whereas D and trimming came from the DNA. The sample lists around 76,000 clones; about 83% were seen once.

The clonotype originates from a man aged 25 to 40 with COVID-19, enrolled during active disease. The V call is TRBV5-1, the J call TRBJ2-7, with 7 bases lining up with TRBD2. Source material: peripheral blood. The CDR3 DNA reads TGCGCCAGCGGGACTACCCTCGACCCCTACGAGCAGTACTTC. Translating gives CASGTTLDPYEQYF.